This T cell receptor (beta chain) was obtained from a study of shared clonotypes between healthy human individuals. The assay was immunoSEQ multiplex PCR, and TCRdb's table has in-frame clones only and misses some. Counted here are 2,500,000 or so clones, over 85% occurring once; the ten biggest clones make up over 0.12%. V was trimmed by 0 bases and J by 7 bases, leaving 8 bases between them. This CDR3 comprises 13 residues. Germline V gene lookup returns CDR1 MNHNS and CDR2 SASEGT. The chain joins TRBV6-1 to TRBJ2-3; D gene ambiguous. Sequencing used naive CD4+ T cells sorted from blood. Subset indicated: CD45RA+ positively selected. The TCR originated in a man younger than 30 in good health. For the CDR3, the DNA is TGTGCCAGCAGTGAAGCGTACAGTTATACGCAGTATTTT. This encodes CASSEAYSYTQYF.